The 17 T cell receptor beta chains below all came from one sample that was sequenced in a study of PD-1 blockade in mismatch repair-deficient tumors (dated by TCRdb to 2015 to 2018). The library was made by the immunoSEQ multiplex PCR assay. In TCRdb, the immuneACCESS table is reduced to in-frame sequences with V and J assigned. These tables do not hold every clone; where another copy was compared, an unresolved V gene accounts for under half, and the others remain unexplained. The sample table shows some 51,000 clones, and approximately 84% are seen once. About 8.3% of the sample goes to the ten largest clones. The sequencing here drew on peripheral blood, taken roughly 19 weeks after starting pembrolizumab. These receptors all stem from an adult with mismatch repair-deficient cancer.

The chain recombines TRBV7-2 with TRBJ2-3; no clear D. Germline V lookup: CDR1 SGHTA, CDR2 FQGNSA. This CDR3 has 18 residues. The V end lost 2 bases, the J end lost 6 bases, and 24 bases lay between the germline ends. In nucleotides, the CDR3 is TGTGCCAGCAGCTTAAGGTCCCTCAAAAGAAGGGCGGTGGATACGCAGTATTTT. Translating it yields CASSLRSLKRRAVDTQYF.

The gene calls are TRBV7-9 and TRBJ2-5, with a tentative D call TRBD2 (5 bases). Germline lookup yields CDR1 SEHNR and CDR2 FQNEAQ (reference sequence). The CDR3 contains 15 residues. The V end lost 5 bases, the J end lost 2 bases, and 15 bases lay between the germline ends. The CDR3 region has the DNA TGTGCCAGCAGCCCAGGAGCGGCAGCTCAAGAGACCCAGTACTTC. Residues: CASSPGAAAQETQYF.

This chain uses TRBV7-8 with TRBJ1-1, with TRBD1 matching over 7 bases. This CDR3 has 15 residues. The germline CDR1 and CDR2 sequences are SGHVS and FQNEAQ. After removal of 1 base from V and 7 bases from J, the junction contained 9 bases not matched to a gene. The CDR3 region has the DNA TGTGCCAGCAGCTTAGTAGACAGGGAGGGGTTTGAAGCTTTCTTT. This codes for CASSLVDREGFEAFF.

The chain is built from TRBV6-6 and TRBJ2-1, with TRBD2 as a possible D gene (6 bases). Trimming removed 2 bases at V and 7 bases at J, with 15 bases between. Germline-derived CDR1 and CDR2 are MNHNY and SVGAGI (reference sequence). The CDR3 contains 15 residues. The DNA of the CDR3 is TGTGCCAGCAGTTACCCTGCGGGATCGGATAATGAGCAGTTCTTC. It codes for CASSYPAGSDNEQFF.

This clone was recorded only once. At one of its ends the junction is not consistent with the germline gene, which may arise from a read error. Other DNA sequences from this sample encode an identical CDR3 as well. This chain uses TRBV6-5 with TRBJ1-1; possible D gene TRBD1, 5 bases. The CDR3 has 13 amino acids. CDR1 and CDR2 from the germline V gene are MNHEY and SVGAGI. This CDR3 reads CASRPGPHTEAFF. Written as DNA, the CDR3 is TGTGCCAGCAGACCGGGACCGCACACTGAGGCTTTCTTT.

This chain joins TRBV12-5 and TRBJ2-5; D may be TRBD2 (6 bases). The V end lost 1 base, the J end lost 2 bases, and 11 bases lay between the germline ends. Germline V CDR1 and CDR2: LGHNT, FRNRAP. The CDR3 is 15 amino acids. CDR3 nucleotide sequence: TGTGCTAGTGGTTTGGGGACTACAACGCAAGAGACCCAGTACTTC. Translating it yields CASGLGTTTQETQYF. Full variable domain (remainder filled in from reference TRBV12-5 and TRBJ2-5): DARVTQTPRHKVTEMGQEVTMRCQPILGHNTVFWYRQTMMQGLELLAYFRNRAPLDDSGMPKDRFSAEMPDATLATLKIQPSEPRDSAVYFCASGLGTTTQETQYFGPGTRLLVL.

The chain links TRBV4-3 to TRBJ2-1, with D possibly TRBD2 on 5 matching bases. Germline values: CDR1 LGHNA, CDR2 YSLEER. Trimming took off 0 bases at V and 10 bases at J, with 7 bases between the two ends. The CDR3 has 12 residues. The CDR3 DNA is TGCGCCAGCAGCCAAGAAGGACTGGAGCAGTTCTTC. It specifies CASSQEGLEQFF.

The J gene is TRBJ2-7, the V gene TRBV6-5; 11 bases match TRBD1. Germline V gives CDR1 MNHEY, CDR2 SVGAGI. V lost 4 bases, J lost 5 bases, and 10 bases stayed unmatched. The CDR3 length is 16 residues. CDR3 residues: CASSLARDRGLNEQYF. The CDR3 DNA sequence: TGTGCCAGCAGTTTGGCCCGGGACAGGGGGTTGAACGAGCAGTACTTC.

This chain links TRBV9 with TRBJ2-7, with D tentatively TRBD1 (6 bases). CDR1 SGDLS and CDR2 YYNGEE come from the germline V gene. V was pared by 3 bases and J by 5 bases, with 12 bases between. This CDR3 comprises 13 residues. CDR3 region: CASSEVGADEQYF. The CDR3 DNA follows: TGTGCCAGCAGCGAGGTGGGGGCAGACGAGCAGTACTTC.

This chain links TRBV9 with TRBJ1-3, with a weak D call TRBD1 (5 bases). The ends were cut back, 7 bases at V and 7 bases at J, with 18 bases in the middle. This CDR3 has 14 residues. Germline loops: CDR1 SGDLS, CDR2 YYNGEE. The CDR3 protein is CASGAREPHNTIYF. The CDR3 DNA follows: TGTGCCAGCGGGGCACGGGAGCCCCATAACACCATATATTTT.

This chain links TRBV7-3 with TRBJ2-5, with D possibly being TRBD2 (6 bases). V lost 5 bases and J 3 bases, leaving 10 bases between the germline ends. This CDR3 is built from 13 residues. CDR1 SGHTA and CDR2 FQGTGA come from the germline V gene. The DNA for the CDR3 is TGTGCCAGCAGCCCCGGACTAAAAGAGACCCAGTACTTC. As protein: CASSPGLKETQYF.

This clone was detected only a few times. The rearrangement joins TRBV5-8 to TRBJ1-3, with D perhaps TRBD1 (5 bases). Germline V lookup: CDR1 SGHTS, CDR2 YDEGEE. This CDR3 is built from 13 residues. With 2 bases removed from V and 3 bases from J, the gap between germline ends came to 6 bases. The DNA of the CDR3 is TGTGCCAGCAGCTTTAGGGGTGGAAACACCATATATTTT. Protein: CASSFRGGNTIYF.

This CDR3 reads CASTISRDRSSNQPQHF. CDR3 DNA: TGTGCCAGCACCATCAGCCGTGACAGGTCAAGCAATCAGCCCCAGCATTTT. This rearrangement joins TRBV21-1 to TRBJ1-5; the D call in the table, TRBD1, was not verified against the DNA. TRBV21-1 is a known pseudogene. The CDR3 is made up of 17 amino acids.

Written as DNA, the CDR3 is TGTGCCAGCAGCTCTAAGAGGGCGGTGAGCGGGAGGGCCCTCGGTACCAAAAACATTCAGTACTTC. This gives the protein CASSSKRAVSGRALGTKNIQYF. The chain is built from TRBV21-1 and TRBJ2-4; TRBD2, the table's D call, was not compared with the DNA. TRBV21-1 is designated a pseudogene. The CDR3 consists of 22 residues.

This chain links TRBV7-9 with TRBJ2-1, with D uncertain. Germline V lookup: CDR1 SEHNR, CDR2 FQNEAQ (reference sequence). CDR3 length equals 11 residues. Trimming shortened V by 7 bases and J by 7 bases, and 8 bases separated the two germline ends. Written as DNA, the CDR3 is TGTGCCAGCACCTCAGGAAATGAGCAGTTCTTC. Residues: CASTSGNEQFF. The full variable domain, rest sourced from reference TRBV7-9 and TRBJ2-1, is DTGVSQNPRHKITKRGQNVTFRCDPISEHNRLYWYRQTLGQGPEFLTYFQNEAQLEKSRLLSDRFSAERPKGSFSTLEIQRTEQGDSAMYLCASTSGNEQFFGPGTRLTVL.

The chain recombines TRBV4-1 with TRBJ2-1; no clear D gene. CDR1 is MGHRA, CDR2 YSYEKL, per germline. CDR3 length: 18 residues. V gave up 1 base and J gave up 0 bases, with 16 bases separating them. The CDR3 coding sequence is TGCGCCAGCAGCCAAGTCGACTTAGGGTTCAGCTCCTACAATGAGCAGTTCTTC. Amino acids: CASSQVDLGFSSYNEQFF.

This rearrangement joins TRBV18 to TRBJ2-7; D call uncertain. Germline V gene lookup returns CDR1 KGHSH and CDR2 LQKENI. The CDR3 consists of 14 residues. V was shortened by 0 bases and J by 0 bases, with 6 bases between the two germline ends. CDR3 amino acids: CASSPPVDSYEQYF. In nucleotides, the CDR3 is TGTGCCAGCTCACCACCCGTTGACTCCTACGAGCAGTACTTC.